This passage covers 25 T cell receptor beta chains from one sample sequenced in a study of blood T cell repertoires in COVID-19. The table came from immunoSEQ multiplex PCR; TCRdb's copy has only in-frame clones and leaves some out. The repertoire holds 140,000 to 150,000 clones, roughly 84% seen once, with less than 6% in the top ten. Sequencing was performed on PBMCs or T cells enriched from blood (not recorded which). These receptors were collected from a woman in her 50s who had been exposed to COVID-19.

The chain joins TRBV11-2 to TRBJ1-3, with TRBD1 matching over 11 bases. The CDR3 is 16 amino acids. Germline trimming cut 5 bases from V and 0 bases from J; bases unmatched to any gene: 3. Germline lookup yields CDR1 SGHAT and CDR2 FQNNGV. The CDR3 spells CASSLGTGGSGNTIYF. The CDR3 coding sequence is TGTGCCAGCAGCCTCGGGACAGGGGGCTCTGGAAACACCATATATTTT. Filled out from reference TRBV11-2 and TRBJ1-3, the complete variable domain reads EAGVAQSPRYKIIEKRQSVAFWCNPISGHATLYWYQQILGQGPKLLIQFQNNGVVDDSQLPKDRFSAERLKGVDSTLKIQPAKLEDSAVYLCASSLGTGGSGNTIYFGEGSWLTVV.

The rearrangement joins TRBV2 to TRBJ2-1, with TRBD1 matching over 8 bases. The CDR3 length is 15 residues. J was trimmed by 7 bases and V by 2 bases; bases with no gene match: 7. Germline CDR1 reads SNHLY; CDR2 reads FYNNEI. CDR3 in amino acids: CASSERTGPSNEQFF. DNA of the CDR3: TGTGCCAGCAGTGAACGGACAGGGCCCTCGAATGAGCAGTTCTTC.

The chain links TRBV7-2 to TRBJ1-2; the match to TRBD1 covers 12 bases. With V trimmed by 5 bases and J by 2 bases, 12 bases remained unmatched. The CDR3 runs to 18 residues. CDR1 is SGHTA and CDR2 is FQGNSA in the germline V gene. CDR3 coding DNA: TGTGCCAGCAGCGAAGCCTCCGGGACAGGGGGCTTAAACTATGGCTACACCTTC. Residues: CASSEASGTGGLNYGYTF.

For the CDR3, the DNA is TGTGCCAGCAGCCCCCCGACTAGCGGTAATTCCTACAATGAGCAGTTCTTC. Its translation: CASSPPTSGNSYNEQFF. The J gene is TRBJ2-1, the V gene TRBV7-9; 9 positions agree with TRBD2. The V and J ends lost 5 bases and 1 base, in that order; junction bases with no gene match: 9. The V gene's germline CDR1 is SEHNR and CDR2 FQNEAQ (reference sequence). The CDR3 has 17 amino acids. The whole variable domain, remainder taken from reference TRBV7-9 and TRBJ2-1, is DTGVSQNPRHKITKRGQNVTFRCDPISEHNRLYWYRQTLGQGPEFLTYFQNEAQLEKSRLLSDRFSAERPKGSFSTLEIQRTEQGDSAMYLCASSPPTSGNSYNEQFFGPGTRLTVL.

This clone has just a few counts. The rearrangement uses TRBV20-1 and TRBJ1-2, with a weak D call TRBD1 (6 bases). CDR1 DFQATT and CDR2 SNEGSKA come from the germline V gene (reference sequence). Trimming shortened V by 3 bases and J by 4 bases, and 12 bases separated the two germline ends. This CDR3 comprises 13 residues. The CDR3 loop reads CSASEGGAYGYTF. CDR3 sequence (DNA): TGCAGTGCTAGTGAAGGGGGGGCCTATGGCTACACCTTC.

This chain links TRBV9 with TRBJ2-7; weak D call: TRBD1 (5 bases). Trimming stripped 4 bases from V and 2 bases from J, with 16 bases between. This CDR3 is 15 amino acids long. CDR1 is SGDLS and CDR2 is YYNGEE in the germline V gene. The CDR3 is CASSPEPRVAYEQYF. CDR3 DNA: TGTGCCAGCAGCCCAGAGCCCAGGGTAGCCTACGAGCAGTACTTC.

J is TRBJ2-1 and V is TRBV6-2 or TRBV6-3; 13 bases fit TRBD2. The CDR3 sequence is 19 residues long. Germline V gene lookup returns CDR1 MNHEY and CDR2 SVGEGT. J lost 3 bases, V lost 2 bases, and 10 bases had no gene match. CDR3 nucleotides: TGTGCCAGCAGTTACCTCACAGACCGACTAGCGGGGGGCTACAATGAGCAGTTCTTC. It is translated as CASSYLTDRLAGGYNEQFF.

The V gene is TRBV12-5, the J gene TRBJ2-1; 12 bases are shared with TRBD2. V lost 3 bases and J lost 6; bases outside the gene matches: 3. CDR1 is LGHNT, CDR2 FRNRAP, per germline. The CDR3 extends over 15 amino acids. CDR3: CASGFLAGGPNEQFF. The CDR3 nucleotides read TGTGCTAGTGGTTTCCTAGCGGGGGGGCCCAATGAGCAGTTCTTC.

CDR3 DNA: TGTGCCAGCAGTCTCGGACTAGGGACCTACGAGCAGTACTTC. Its translation: CASSLGLGTYEQYF. The chain joins TRBV6-5 to TRBJ2-7, with 7 bases aligning to TRBD2. Per germline, CDR1 MNHEY and CDR2 SVGAGI. This CDR3 is built from 14 residues. The J segment lost 2 bases and the V segment lost 5 bases, leaving 6 bases of the junction unmatched.

The chain carries TRBV19 and TRBJ1-4; D unclear. The CDR3 is 16 amino acids. Germline CDR1 and CDR2: LNHDA and SQIVND (reference sequence). V was pared by 2 bases and J by 0 bases, with 10 bases between. The CDR3 coding sequence is TGTGCCAGTAGTATACGGGTCGGCGCAACTAATGAAAAACTGTTTTTT. Translation: CASSIRVGATNEKLFF.

In DNA form, the CDR3 reads TGTGCCAGCAGCCGTTTAGGGGGCCTCCAAGAGACCCAGTACTTC. Translating it yields CASSRLGGLQETQYF. The J gene is TRBJ2-5, the V gene TRBV7-9, with TRBD1 matching 7 bases. The CDR3 sequence is 15 residues long. Germline V lookup: CDR1 SEHNR, CDR2 FQNEAQ (reference sequence). V was clipped by 5 bases and J by 1 base; unmatched bases: 7.

The V gene is TRBV24-1, the J gene TRBJ2-3, with a tentative D call TRBD2 (6 bases). The CDR3 sequence is 15 residues long. Per germline, CDR1 KGHDR and CDR2 SFDVKD. With 3 bases removed from V and 1 base from J, the gap between germline ends came to 10 bases. The CDR3 reads CATSDGGVGTDTQYF. The CDR3 coding sequence is TGTGCCACCAGTGATGGAGGGGTTGGCACAGATACGCAGTATTTT.

The genes are TRBV27 and TRBJ2-1; 8 bases match TRBD1. After removal of 5 bases from V and 8 bases from J, the junction contained 14 bases not matched to a gene. The CDR3 contains 16 residues. CDR1 MNHEY and CDR2 SMNVEV come from the germline V gene (reference sequence). In DNA, the CDR3 is TGTGCCAGCAGTGAGGGCTCCGGACAGGGTTTCGATGAGCAGTTCTTC. This gives the protein CASSEGSGQGFDEQFF.

This clone was found once. The chain couples TRBV11-2 to TRBJ2-2; 11 nucleotides match TRBD2. CDR1 SGHAT and CDR2 FQNNGV come from the germline V gene. The CDR3 is 17 residues long. Trimming cost V 1 base and J 1 base; bases outside gene matches: 2. This CDR3 reads CASSLGLAGRNTGELFF. For the CDR3, the DNA is TGTGCCAGCAGCTTAGGACTAGCGGGGAGGAACACCGGGGAGCTGTTTTTT.

In nucleotides, the CDR3 is TGTGCCAGTAGTGGTACAGTCAAAAGCAATCAGCCCCAGCATTTT. This codes for CASSGTVKSNQPQHF. The chain uses TRBV19 and TRBJ1-5; D not resolved. The CDR3 is made up of 15 amino acids. Per germline, CDR1 LNHDA and CDR2 SQIVND (reference sequence). V was clipped by 5 bases and J by 1 base, with 12 bases between them.

This clone was seen once. CDR3 sequence (DNA): TGTGCCAGCAGTTCGGACAGGACGAGCAATCAGCCCCAGCATTTT. This translates into CASSSDRTSNQPQHF. The chain is built from TRBV6-5 and TRBJ1-5, with 7 bases identical to TRBD1. Germline V CDR1 and CDR2: MNHEY, SVGAGI. V lost 4 bases, J lost 1 base, and 4 bases stayed unmatched. The CDR3 sequence is 15 residues long.

The rearrangement links TRBV12-3 or TRBV12-4 to TRBJ1-2; D might be TRBD1 (6 bases). CDR3 size: 12 residues. Trimming removed 3 bases at V and 4 bases at J, with 6 bases between. CDR3 loop: CASSLDSYGYTF. In DNA, the CDR3 is TGTGCCAGCAGTTTGGACAGCTATGGCTACACCTTC.

Only one count was recorded for this clone. The V and J genes are TRBV7-2 and TRBJ1-4, with a possible D match to TRBD1 (5 bases). The CDR3 consists of 13 residues. Looked up from germline, CDR1 is SGHTA and CDR2 is FQGNSA. V shed 5 bases and J shed 7 bases, with 11 bases lying between them. CDR3 protein: CASSAGGIEKLFF. In DNA form, the CDR3 reads TGTGCCAGCAGCGCTGGGGGGATTGAAAAACTGTTTTTT.

The rearrangement uses TRBV7-6 and TRBJ2-5; a weak D match, TRBD2 (6 bases). Germline V CDR1 and CDR2: SGHVS, FNYEAQ. The CDR3 runs 19 residues. V dropped 3 bases and J dropped 5 bases, with 28 bases sitting between them. The CDR3 spells CASSFRSNYRRDVGETQYF. Here the CDR3 DNA reads TGTGCCAGCAGCTTTAGGTCGAATTATAGGCGGGACGTGGGGGAGACCCAGTACTTC.

The chain carries TRBV21-1 and TRBJ1-1. TRBV21-1 is a documented pseudogene. The CDR3 sequence is 14 residues long. The CDR3 DNA follows: TGTGCCAGCAGCAACCCCAGAGGGGAGGCCGAAGCTTTCTTT. Amino acids: CASSNPRGEAEAFF.

The chain combines TRBV30 with TRBJ1-2; a possible D gene is TRBD1 (5 bases). The V gene lost 1 base and the J gene lost 4 bases, with 10 bases spanning the gap. There are 13 residues in the CDR3. Germline-derived CDR1 and CDR2 are GTSNPN and SVGIG (reference sequence). Here the CDR3 DNA reads TGTGCCTGGAGTGCCCAGGGAGGCTATGGCTACACCTTC. Encoded protein: CAWSAQGGYGYTF.

This clone was detected once. The chain uses TRBV19 and TRBJ2-2; TRBD2 matches 7 bases. V lost 6 bases, J lost 4 bases, and 5 bases stayed unmatched. The CDR3 is made up of 14 amino acids. Germline V gene data show CDR1 as LNHDA and CDR2 as SQIVND (reference sequence). The CDR3 sequence is CASRSGGFTGELFF. CDR3 nucleotide sequence: TGTGCCAGTAGGTCGGGGGGATTCACCGGGGAGCTGTTTTTT.

The V and J genes are TRBV7-3 and TRBJ2-1; 8 nucleotides match TRBD1. V shed 6 bases, J shed 6 bases, and the junction held 10 bases outside the gene matches. The CDR3 loop spans 15 amino acids. Germline CDR1 and CDR2: SGHTA and FQGTGA. This CDR3 is CASSFRQGYGNEQFF. CDR3 coding DNA: TGTGCCAGCAGTTTCCGACAGGGGTACGGCAATGAGCAGTTCTTC.

The chain recombines TRBV6-4 with TRBJ1-2; D perhaps matches TRBD1 (6 bases). This CDR3 is 15 amino acids long. Germline assignment: CDR1 MRHNA and CDR2 SNTAGT. Trimming took 4 bases from V and 2 from J, leaving 14 bases between them. The CDR3 is CASSATPTGNYGYTF. The CDR3 nucleotides are TGTGCCAGCAGTGCCACTCCCACAGGGAACTATGGCTACACCTTC.

The chain recombines TRBV19 with TRBJ2-1; 12 nucleotides agree with TRBD2. There are 21 residues in the CDR3. Germline loops: CDR1 LNHDA, CDR2 SQIVND (reference sequence). V dropped 4 bases and J dropped 1; count of bases not matched to a gene: 17. CDR3 protein: CASSTPFTTSGGILSYNEQFF. The CDR3 coding sequence is TGTGCCAGTAGTACTCCCTTCACTACTAGCGGGGGGATCCTATCCTACAATGAGCAGTTCTTC. Looking up the rest from reference TRBV19 and TRBJ2-1 gives the full variable domain: DGGITQSPKYLFRKEGQNVTLSCEQNLNHDAMYWYRQDPGQGLRLIYYSQIVNDFQKGDIAEGYSVSREKKESFPLTVTSAQKNPTAFYLCASSTPFTTSGGILSYNEQFFGPGTRLTVL.